This T cell receptor beta chain was captured by sequencing in a study of blood T cells in healthy people across ages. V gave up 5 bases and J gave up 3 bases, with 19 bases separating them. The CDR3 is made up of 16 amino acids. Findings and caveats of the study: Possibly confounding the expanded clonotype changes was the fact that donor CMV status was unknown. As naive T cell percentage varied, TCR beta diversity correlated strongly with it.

In this sample, this clonotype turned up a few times. Its antigen is still unknown. With a J-beta primer mix and a sample-barcoded 5' primer, a second PCR ran 7 to 11 cycles. Tags on each cDNA molecule came from a template-switch adaptor with 12 random nucleotides. Via MiXCR, TCRdb re-called the 5' RACE reads, giving one row per CDR3 protein. The data contain approximately 880,000 distinct CDR3 sequences, roughly 48% of them seen just once; the ten biggest clones take up roughly 13%. Material: blood. The sequence came from a man aged 25-40 years in good health. The chain couples TRBV12-3 or TRBV12-4 to TRBJ1-2; TRBD1 might be the D (5 bases). The CDR3 nucleotides read TGTGCCAGCAGTCCCACGGGACCTTCTAACGACTATGGCTACACCTTC. As protein: CASSPTGPSNDYGYTF.